These T cell receptor beta chains were read from a single sample in a study of CD8 T cells in Susac syndrome. TCRdb processed the immunoSEQ multiplex PCR reads anew with MiXCR; each CDR3 protein has one entry. The sample lists approximately 160,000 distinct CDR3 sequences; 95% to 96% were seen once. Sequenced: CD4+ T cells from PBMCs. The receptors originated from a human donor with Susac syndrome. Both conserved end residues are part of each CDR3. A D gene is named only where the DNA matches it firmly. Clone size is stated in some rows and not others, as once, few, many or a class when expanded.

v_gene: TRBV5-1
j_gene: TRBJ2-4
abundance: .
d_gene: .
CDR3nt: TGCGCCAGCAGCGAGACCCGGGGCCAGGGAGGAGCCAAAAACATTCAGTACTTC
CDR3aa: CASSETRGQGGAKNIQYF

v_gene: TRBV4-3
j_gene: TRBJ1-5
abundance: .
d_gene: TRBD1
CDR3nt: TGCGCCAGCAGCCAAGAGCCGACAGGGGATCAGCCCCAGCATTTT
CDR3aa: CASSQEPTGDQPQHF

v_gene: TRBV20-1
j_gene: TRBJ2-3
abundance: .
d_gene: .
CDR3nt: TGCAGTGCTAGAGCAGCAGGTTCTAGCACAGATACGCAGTATTTT
CDR3aa: CSARAAGSSTDTQYF

v_gene: TRBV12-3/TRBV12-4
j_gene: TRBJ2-7
abundance: .
d_gene: TRBD2
CDR3nt: TGTGCCAGCAGCCTAGCGGGAGGTACCTACGAGCAGTACTTC
CDR3aa: CASSLAGGTYEQYF

v_gene: TRBV7-8
j_gene: TRBJ1-1
abundance: .
d_gene: .
CDR3nt: TGTGCCAGCAGCTTAGCGGGGGGACGTTTCACTGAAGCTTTCTTT
CDR3aa: CASSLAGGRFTEAFF

v_gene: TRBV5-1
j_gene: TRBJ2-7
abundance: .
d_gene: TRBD2
CDR3nt: TGCGCCAGCAGCTTGGCGGGAGGGCACGAGCAGTACTTC
CDR3aa: CASSLAGGHEQYF

v_gene: TRBV27
j_gene: TRBJ2-1
abundance: .
d_gene: TRBD2
CDR3nt: TGTGCCAGCAGCCTAATGGTGCTAGCGGGAGCCCTAAGCTCCTACAATGAGCAGTTCTTC
CDR3aa: CASSLMVLAGALSSYNEQFF

v_gene: TRBV29-1
j_gene: TRBJ1-1
abundance: .
d_gene: .
CDR3nt: TGCAGCGTTGATTTGGGTAAGGGGGGAGTCGAAGCTTTCTTT
CDR3aa: CSVDLGKGGVEAFF

v_gene: TRBV11-2
j_gene: TRBJ2-1
abundance: once
d_gene: .
CDR3nt: TGTGCCAGCAATCCCGGCAGCTCCTACAATGAGCAGTTCTTC
CDR3aa: CASNPGSSYNEQFF

v_gene: TRBV19
j_gene: TRBJ1-1
abundance: .
d_gene: .
CDR3nt: TGTGCCAGTAGCCCCCAATCACCGGTAGCTTTCTTT
CDR3aa: CASSPQSPVAFF

v_gene: TRBV20-1
j_gene: TRBJ2-3
abundance: .
d_gene: .
CDR3nt: TGCAGTGCAAACTCGATTCGCCAGGATACGCAGTATTTT
CDR3aa: CSANSIRQDTQYF

v_gene: TRBV20-1
j_gene: TRBJ2-5
abundance: .
d_gene: .
CDR3nt: TGCAGTGCTCAGAGTTCCCAAGAGACCCAGTACTTC
CDR3aa: CSAQSSQETQYF

v_gene: TRBV20-1
j_gene: TRBJ2-2
abundance: .
d_gene: .
CDR3nt: TGCAGTGCCAAGAACCTAGTTAACACCGGGGAGCTGTTTTTT
CDR3aa: CSAKNLVNTGELFF

v_gene: TRBV19
j_gene: TRBJ2-5
abundance: .
d_gene: .
CDR3nt: TGTGCCAGTAGTATCGGGGGAGCGGAGACCCAGTACTTC
CDR3aa: CASSIGGAETQYF

v_gene: TRBV5-4
j_gene: TRBJ2-3
abundance: .
d_gene: .
CDR3nt: TGTGCCAGCAGCTTGGAACCTTGGGATACGCAGTATTTT
CDR3aa: CASSLEPWDTQYF

v_gene: TRBV4-3
j_gene: TRBJ2-7
abundance: .
d_gene: .
CDR3nt: TGCGCCAGCAGCCAAGGAGGGTCAGACTACGAGCAGTACTTC
CDR3aa: CASSQGGSDYEQYF

v_gene: TRBV29-1
j_gene: TRBJ2-3
abundance: .
d_gene: .
CDR3nt: TGCAGCGTGCCAGTGATTCCCCCCACAGATACGCAGTATTTT
CDR3aa: CSVPVIPPTDTQYF

v_gene: TRBV5-1
j_gene: TRBJ2-6
abundance: .
d_gene: .
CDR3nt: TGCGCCAGCAGCTTTCAGGGTCACGGGGCCAACGTCCTGACTTTC
CDR3aa: CASSFQGHGANVLTF

v_gene: TRBV30
j_gene: TRBJ1-2
abundance: .
d_gene: .
CDR3nt: TGTGCCTGGAGCGGGGGCTATGGCTACACCTTC
CDR3aa: CAWSGGYGYTF

v_gene: TRBV20-1
j_gene: TRBJ2-1
abundance: .
d_gene: .
CDR3nt: TGCAGTGCTAGAGATCAACCTTACAATGAGCAGTTCTTC
CDR3aa: CSARDQPYNEQFF

v_gene: TRBV7-2
j_gene: TRBJ2-2
abundance: once
d_gene: TRBD2
CDR3nt: TGTGCCAGCCGGGATTTAGGAGGACTAGTTAACACCGGGGAGCTGTTTTTT
CDR3aa: CASRDLGGLVNTGELFF

v_gene: TRBV25-1
j_gene: TRBJ2-3
abundance: .
d_gene: TRBD1
CDR3nt: TGTGCCAGCAGCCAGACAGGGGGCCTCACAGATACGCAGTATTTT
CDR3aa: CASSQTGGLTDTQYF

v_gene: TRBV14
j_gene: TRBJ2-1
abundance: once
d_gene: .
CDR3nt: TGTGCCAGCAGCCCGGAGGCTATAGCAAGGAATGAGCAGTTCTTC
CDR3aa: CASSPEAIARNEQFF

v_gene: TRBV7-9
j_gene: TRBJ2-3
abundance: .
d_gene: TRBD2
CDR3nt: TGTGCCAGCAGCGCAGGGAGGGGCACAGATACGCAGTATTTT
CDR3aa: CASSAGRGTDTQYF

v_gene: TRBV11-1
j_gene: TRBJ1-1
abundance: .
d_gene: TRBD1
CDR3nt: TGTGCCAGCAGCGCTAGACAGGGGACTGAAGCTTTCTTT
CDR3aa: CASSARQGTEAFF

v_gene: TRBV4-1
j_gene: TRBJ2-3
abundance: .
d_gene: .
CDR3nt: TGCGCCAGCAGGGAAAGACTGTTCACAGATACGCAGTATTTT
CDR3aa: CASRERLFTDTQYF

v_gene: TRBV7-9
j_gene: TRBJ2-5
abundance: .
d_gene: .
CDR3nt: TGTGCCAGCAGCTTAACCGGGGACACCCAAGAGACCCAGTACTTC
CDR3aa: CASSLTGDTQETQYF

v_gene: TRBV6-2/TRBV6-3
j_gene: TRBJ1-5
abundance: .
d_gene: .
CDR3nt: TGTGCCAGCAGTTACTCCCCGAGCAATCAGCCCCAGCATTTT
CDR3aa: CASSYSPSNQPQHF

v_gene: TRBV20-1
j_gene: TRBJ2-1
abundance: once
d_gene: TRBD2
CDR3nt: TGCAGTGCCATACTAGCGGGAGATTACAATGAGCAGTTCTTC
CDR3aa: CSAILAGDYNEQFF

v_gene: TRBV30
j_gene: TRBJ2-7
abundance: .
d_gene: TRBD2
CDR3nt: TGTGCCTGGAGTGTAAGACTAGCGGGAGCCTACGAGCAGTACTTC
CDR3aa: CAWSVRLAGAYEQYF

v_gene: TRBV7-2
j_gene: TRBJ2-3
abundance: .
d_gene: .
CDR3nt: TGTGCCAGCAGCTTACGCCCTTGGCGGGTCCCTAGCACAGATACGCAGTATTTT
CDR3aa: CASSLRPWRVPSTDTQYF

v_gene: TRBV3-1
j_gene: TRBJ1-1
abundance: .
d_gene: .
CDR3nt: TGTGCCAGCACCCGGACATCGAACACTGAAGCTTTCTTT
CDR3aa: CASTRTSNTEAFF

v_gene: TRBV11-2
j_gene: TRBJ2-1
abundance: .
d_gene: .
CDR3nt: TGTGCCAGCAGCCGAAACATGAATGAGCAGTTCTTC
CDR3aa: CASSRNMNEQFF

v_gene: TRBV24-1
j_gene: TRBJ2-3
abundance: .
d_gene: .
CDR3nt: TGTGCCACCAGTGAGCTTGGGACCACAGATACGCAGTATTTT
CDR3aa: CATSELGTTDTQYF

v_gene: TRBV5-4
j_gene: TRBJ2-3
abundance: .
d_gene: .
CDR3nt: TGTGCCAGCAGCTTGGACCATAAGAGCACAGATACGCAGTATTTT
CDR3aa: CASSLDHKSTDTQYF

v_gene: TRBV29-1
j_gene: TRBJ2-3
abundance: .
d_gene: TRBD1
CDR3nt: TGCAGCGTTGAAGATCTAGACAGGGCCTCCACAGATACGCAGTATTTT
CDR3aa: CSVEDLDRASTDTQYF

v_gene: TRBV19
j_gene: TRBJ2-3
abundance: .
d_gene: .
CDR3nt: TGTGCCAGTAGTATCGGAAGCACAGATACGCAGTATTTT
CDR3aa: CASSIGSTDTQYF

v_gene: TRBV6-6
j_gene: TRBJ1-5
abundance: few
d_gene: .
CDR3nt: TGTGCCAGCAGTTACAGGAGCAATCAGCCCCAGCATTTT
CDR3aa: CASSYRSNQPQHF

v_gene: TRBV7-2
j_gene: TRBJ2-5
abundance: .
d_gene: .
CDR3nt: TGTGCCAGCAGCTCGGGGCTGGGACGAGGGTTGGGAGAGACCCAGTACTTC
CDR3aa: CASSSGLGRGLGETQYF

v_gene: TRBV28
j_gene: TRBJ1-2
abundance: .
d_gene: TRBD1
CDR3nt: TGTGCCAGCAGTTCCCCCGGGACAGGGAACTATGGCTACACCTTC
CDR3aa: CASSSPGTGNYGYTF

v_gene: TRBV7-9
j_gene: TRBJ1-2
abundance: few
d_gene: .
CDR3nt: TGTGCCAGCAGCTTAGATCTCCGGGGCTATGGCTACACCTTC
CDR3aa: CASSLDLRGYGYTF

v_gene: TRBV11-2
j_gene: TRBJ2-7
abundance: .
d_gene: .
CDR3nt: TGTGCCAGCAGCTTCGGCCAGCCGGACGAGCAGTACTTC
CDR3aa: CASSFGQPDEQYF

v_gene: TRBV7-2
j_gene: TRBJ2-3
abundance: .
d_gene: .
CDR3nt: TGTGCCAGCAGCAGGCGGGGGACAGTTGACACAGATACGCAGTATTTT
CDR3aa: CASSRRGTVDTDTQYF

v_gene: TRBV14
j_gene: TRBJ2-7
abundance: .
d_gene: TRBD1
CDR3nt: TGTGCCAGCAGCCAAGGACAGGGACCATTCTACGAGCAGTACTTC
CDR3aa: CASSQGQGPFYEQYF

v_gene: TRBV30
j_gene: TRBJ1-3
abundance: .
d_gene: TRBD1
CDR3nt: TGTGCCTGGGGCGGGACAGCGGGAAACACCATATATTTT
CDR3aa: CAWGGTAGNTIYF

v_gene: TRBV18
j_gene: TRBJ2-2
abundance: .
d_gene: .
CDR3nt: TGTGCCAGCTCAATACCCAACACCGGGGAGCTGTTTTTT
CDR3aa: CASSIPNTGELFF

v_gene: TRBV30
j_gene: TRBJ1-1
abundance: .
d_gene: .
CDR3nt: TGTGCCTGGAGGATGAACACTGAAGCTTTCTTT
CDR3aa: CAWRMNTEAFF

v_gene: TRBV14
j_gene: TRBJ2-5
abundance: once
d_gene: .
CDR3nt: TGTGCCAGCAGCCAAACCTCTTCGACCCAGTACTTC
CDR3aa: CASSQTSSTQYF

v_gene: TRBV3-1
j_gene: TRBJ2-1
abundance: .
d_gene: .
CDR3nt: TGTGCCAGCAGCCAGTTGGACTCTTCGTACAATGAGCAGTTCTTC
CDR3aa: CASSQLDSSYNEQFF

v_gene: TRBV11-2
j_gene: TRBJ2-7
abundance: .
d_gene: TRBD1
CDR3nt: TGTGCCAGCAGCTTGGGGAACAGGGGGGTCGACGAGCAGTACTTC
CDR3aa: CASSLGNRGVDEQYF

v_gene: TRBV29-1
j_gene: TRBJ1-1
abundance: .
d_gene: .
CDR3nt: TGCAGCGTTGGGTCAGGGGCTCTCACTGAAGCTTTCTTT
CDR3aa: CSVGSGALTEAFF

v_gene: TRBV5-4
j_gene: TRBJ2-5
abundance: .
d_gene: .
CDR3nt: TGTGCCAGCAGCTTTACAGGGCAAGAGACCCAGTACTTC
CDR3aa: CASSFTGQETQYF

v_gene: TRBV15
j_gene: TRBJ1-5
abundance: .
d_gene: .
CDR3nt: TGTGCCACCAGCAGAGACGCCTCACGCCGACATTTT
CDR3aa: CATSRDASRRHF

v_gene: TRBV3-1
j_gene: TRBJ2-5
abundance: .
d_gene: .
CDR3nt: TGTGCCAGCAGCCAAGATAGGCGGCAAGAGACCCAGTACTTC
CDR3aa: CASSQDRRQETQYF

v_gene: TRBV6-2/TRBV6-3
j_gene: TRBJ2-3
abundance: once
d_gene: .
CDR3nt: TGTGCCAGCAGTTACGAAGACAGAGGCACAGATACGCAGTATTTT
CDR3aa: CASSYEDRGTDTQYF

v_gene: TRBV30
j_gene: TRBJ1-1
abundance: once
d_gene: .
CDR3nt: TGTGCCTGGACCCCAGGGGTATATGGGTACATGAACACTGAAGCTTTCTTT
CDR3aa: CAWTPGVYGYMNTEAFF

v_gene: TRBV27
j_gene: TRBJ2-7
abundance: .
d_gene: TRBD1
CDR3nt: TGTGCCAGCAGTTTACTCCCGGGACAGAGAGCCTACGAGCAGTACTTC
CDR3aa: CASSLLPGQRAYEQYF

v_gene: TRBV3-1
j_gene: TRBJ2-5
abundance: .
d_gene: .
CDR3nt: TGTGCCAGCAGCCAAGAGACGAGAGGGGAGACCCAGTACTTC
CDR3aa: CASSQETRGETQYF

v_gene: TRBV18
j_gene: TRBJ2-3
abundance: .
d_gene: .
CDR3nt: TGTGCCAGCCGGGCCTTCAGGGACACAGATACGCAGTATTTT
CDR3aa: CASRAFRDTDTQYF

v_gene: TRBV20-1
j_gene: TRBJ1-3
abundance: .
d_gene: TRBD1
CDR3nt: TGCAGTGCTAGATTTTCAGGGGGCTCTGGAAACACCATATATTTT
CDR3aa: CSARFSGGSGNTIYF